The 9 T cell receptor beta chains in this list originate from one sample, sequenced in a study of blood T cell repertoires in COVID-19. TCRdb's table, derived via immunoSEQ multiplex PCR, lists solely in-frame clones and lacks some. The profile covers roughly 120,000 clones, with less than 85% appearing a single time and roughly 2.6% taken by the ten largest. Sample: peripheral blood. The receptors were sampled from a man over 45 with acute or convalescent COVID-19.

The chain carries TRBV3-1 (or the pseudogene TRBV3-2) and TRBJ2-6; D is unresolved. The CDR3 is 14 amino acids. Germline-derived CDR1 and CDR2 are LGHDT and YNNKEL (reference sequence). The V end lost 4 bases, the J end lost 3 bases, and 7 bases lay between the germline ends. The CDR3 region is CASSPGFGANVLTF. The CDR3 coding sequence is TGTGCCAGCAGCCCTGGCTTTGGGGCCAACGTCCTGACTTTC.

This clone was seen just once. V gene TRBV27 combines with J gene TRBJ2-5, with a tentative D call TRBD1 (5 bases). V was pared by 3 bases and J by 3 bases, with 8 bases between. CDR3 length equals 13 residues. Germline CDR1 MNHEY, CDR2 SMNVEV (reference sequence). The CDR3, as DNA: TGTGCCAGCAGTTTTTTAGGGGAAGAGACCCAGTACTTC. Its protein product is CASSFLGEETQYF.

This chain connects TRBV23-1 to TRBJ1-5; TRBD1 might be the D (5 bases). TRBV23-1 is given ORF status, its function remaining uncertain. V lost 7 bases to trimming and J lost 2 bases, with 12 bases between them. The CDR3 sequence is 14 residues long. CDR3 sequence: CASKRGSGNQPQHF. The CDR3 DNA reads TGCGCCAGCAAAAGGGGCTCGGGCAATCAGCCCCAGCATTTT.

Remarks on this clone: One end of the junction varies from germline; a read error may be responsible. The rearrangement joins TRBV7-3 to TRBJ2-1; 12 positions match TRBD2. In germline, CDR1 is SGHTA, CDR2 FQGTGA. The CDR3 spans 15 residues. This CDR3 is CASSVTSGGFNEQFF. Here the CDR3 DNA reads TGTGCCAGCAGCGTAACTAGCGGGGGGTTTAATGAGCAGTTCTTC.

The chain joins TRBV5-1 to TRBJ2-2, with 10 bases matching TRBD2. Germline V gene sequence: CDR1 SGHRS, CDR2 YFSETQ. CDR3 length equals 15 residues. V was clipped by 4 bases and J by 7 bases; unmatched bases: 7. The CDR3 loop is CASSPSGGVVGELFF. Here the CDR3 DNA reads TGCGCCAGCAGCCCCAGCGGGGGGGTTGTCGGGGAGCTGTTTTTT.

V usage is TRBV5-5 and J usage is TRBJ2-7; D is perhaps TRBD1 (6 bases). V was trimmed by 0 bases and J by 2 bases, leaving 12 bases between them. This CDR3 spans 15 amino acids. Germline-derived CDR1 and CDR2 are SGHKS and YYEKEE (reference sequence). CDR3 in amino acids: CASSLGTVYPYEQYF. The CDR3 nucleotides are TGTGCCAGCAGCTTGGGGACAGTTTATCCCTACGAGCAGTACTTC.

The rearrangement uses TRBV14 and TRBJ2-1, with 12 bases lining up with TRBD2. Germline loops: CDR1 SGHDN, CDR2 FVKESK. This CDR3 comprises 15 residues. V lost 5 bases, J lost 6 bases, and 5 bases stayed unmatched. CDR3 bases: TGTGCCAGCAGCACACGACTAGCGGGAGTCAATGAGCAGTTCTTC. Translated, it gives CASSTRLAGVNEQFF.

V usage is TRBV6-4 and J usage is TRBJ1-1, with D perhaps matching TRBD1 (5 bases). The CDR3 runs 11 residues. Germline loops: CDR1 MRHNA, CDR2 SNTAGT. The V end was cut by 6 bases, the J end by 8 bases, with 10 bases between. The CDR3 loop is CASSKTEEAFF. CDR3 coding DNA: TGTGCCAGCAGCAAGACAGAGGAAGCTTTCTTT.

J is TRBJ1-3 and V is TRBV3-1 (or the pseudogene TRBV3-2), with D perhaps TRBD1 (5 bases). The CDR3 is 17 amino acids. The germline V gene encodes CDR1 LGHDT and CDR2 YNNKEL (reference sequence). Between the trimmed V and J ends, which lost 0 bases and 2 bases, there was a span of 14 bases. The CDR3 bases are TGTGCCAGCAGCCAAGATCTCAGGGTATTCACTGGAAACACCATATATTTT. Translation: CASSQDLRVFTGNTIYF.